This T cell receptor beta chain was retrieved from a study of shared clonotypes between healthy human individuals. Study-level results: Sorted-subset samples were not fully sequenced, rarefaction indicated.

It was at deep level that the assay was run. Clones were sequenced by immunoSEQ multiplex PCR, and TCRdb holds only the in-frame ones, with some missing. Of approximately 1,000,000 clones in the sample, around three quarters are singletons; the top ten hold more than 0.85%. The CDR3 contains 13 residues. Germline CDR1 ENHRY, CDR2 SYGVKD. Trimming cost V 2 bases and J 7 bases, with 11 bases left between them. This clone occurred once. Its cognate antigen is unknown. The source material was memory CD4+ T cells from PBMCs. Subset denoted: CD45RA-negative fraction. This clonotype was sampled from a man aged 18-30 years in good health. Some clones in this sample may be carry-over from other donors' samples. This chain joins TRBV10-3 and TRBJ1-1, with D perhaps matching TRBD1 (6 bases). The CDR3 protein is CAISEGQKVEAFF. CDR3 DNA: TGTGCCATCAGTGAGGGACAGAAAGTTGAAGCTTTCTTT.